The sequence of this T cell receptor beta chain was determined in a study of blood T cell repertoires in COVID-19. In germline, CDR1 is MNHEY, CDR2 SVGEGT. The CDR3 extends over 16 amino acids. The ends lost 2 bases at V and 4 bases at J; junction bases unmatched: 8. Profiled with immunoSEQ multiplex PCR; TCRdb holds only in-frame clones, not every one. The table records hundreds of thousands of clones, approximately 79% of them present only once. Sequenced input: peripheral blood. This clonotype was obtained from a woman aged 40 to 50 with active or convalescent COVID-19. J is TRBJ2-3 and V is TRBV6-2 or TRBV6-3; 8 bases align to TRBD2. The CDR3 reads CASSYRRGGRSDTQYF. CDR3 DNA: TGTGCCAGCAGTTACCGCCGCGGGGGGAGGTCAGATACGCAGTATTTT.